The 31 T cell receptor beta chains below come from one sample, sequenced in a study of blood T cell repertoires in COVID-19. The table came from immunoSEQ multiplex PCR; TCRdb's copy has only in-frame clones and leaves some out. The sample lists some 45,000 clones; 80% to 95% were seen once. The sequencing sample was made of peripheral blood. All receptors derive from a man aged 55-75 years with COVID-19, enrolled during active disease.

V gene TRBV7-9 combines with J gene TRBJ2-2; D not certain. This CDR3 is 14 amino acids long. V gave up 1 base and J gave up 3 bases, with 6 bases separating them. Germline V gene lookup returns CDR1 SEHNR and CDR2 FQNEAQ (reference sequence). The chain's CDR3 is CASSLDFDTGELFF. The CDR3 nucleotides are TGTGCCAGCAGCTTAGATTTCGACACCGGGGAGCTGTTTTTT.

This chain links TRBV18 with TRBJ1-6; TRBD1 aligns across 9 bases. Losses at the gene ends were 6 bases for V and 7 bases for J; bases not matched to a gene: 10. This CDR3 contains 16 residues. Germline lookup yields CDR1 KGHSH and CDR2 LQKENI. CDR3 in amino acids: CASSPSTGGGNSPLHF. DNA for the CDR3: TGTGCCAGCTCGCCCAGCACAGGGGGCGGGAATTCACCCCTCCACTTT.

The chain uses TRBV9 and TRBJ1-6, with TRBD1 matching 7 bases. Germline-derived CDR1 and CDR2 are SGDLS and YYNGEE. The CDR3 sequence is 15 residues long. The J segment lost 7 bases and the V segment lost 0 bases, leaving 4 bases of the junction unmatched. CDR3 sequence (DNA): TGTGCCAGCAGCGTAGGACAGGGCCAAAATTCACCCCTCCACTTT. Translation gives CASSVGQGQNSPLHF.

CDR3 in DNA: TGTGCCAGCAATCGGGGACAAAACTATGGCTACACCTTC. It specifies CASNRGQNYGYTF. The chain employs TRBV9 and TRBJ1-2; a weak D match, TRBD1 (6 bases). This CDR3 comprises 13 residues. The V end lost 6 bases, the J end lost 2 bases, and 11 bases lay between the germline ends. Germline-derived CDR1 and CDR2 are SGDLS and YYNGEE.

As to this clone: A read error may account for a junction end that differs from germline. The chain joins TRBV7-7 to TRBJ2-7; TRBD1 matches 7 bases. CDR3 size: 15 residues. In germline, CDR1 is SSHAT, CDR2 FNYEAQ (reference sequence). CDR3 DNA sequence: TGTGCTAGCAGCTTGGAACAGGGGCCCACCTACGAGCAGTACTTC. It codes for CASSLEQGPTYEQYF.

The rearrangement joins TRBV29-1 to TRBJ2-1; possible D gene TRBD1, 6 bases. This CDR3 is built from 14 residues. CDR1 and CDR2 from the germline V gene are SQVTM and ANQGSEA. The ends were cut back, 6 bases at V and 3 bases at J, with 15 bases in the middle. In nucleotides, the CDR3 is TGCAGCGTCCAGACAGGAACTCTCTACAATGAGCAGTTCTTC. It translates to CSVQTGTLYNEQFF.

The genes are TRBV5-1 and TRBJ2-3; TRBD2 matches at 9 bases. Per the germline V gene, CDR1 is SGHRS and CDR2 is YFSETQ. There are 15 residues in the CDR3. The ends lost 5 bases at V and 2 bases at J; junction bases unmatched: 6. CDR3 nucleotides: TGCGCCAGCAGGATTATAGCGGGGGACACAGATACGCAGTATTTT. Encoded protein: CASRIIAGDTDTQYF.

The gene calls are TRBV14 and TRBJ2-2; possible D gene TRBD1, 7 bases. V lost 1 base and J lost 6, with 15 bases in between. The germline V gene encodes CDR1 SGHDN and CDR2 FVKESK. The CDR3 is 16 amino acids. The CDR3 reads CASSQVSPRGAGELFF. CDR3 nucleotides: TGTGCCAGCAGCCAAGTATCTCCCAGGGGGGCCGGGGAGCTGTTTTTT.

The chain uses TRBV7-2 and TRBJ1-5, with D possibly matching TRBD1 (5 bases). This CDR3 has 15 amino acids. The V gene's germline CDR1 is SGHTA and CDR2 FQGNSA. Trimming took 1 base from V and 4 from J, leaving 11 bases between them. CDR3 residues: CASSLDYRTNQPQHF. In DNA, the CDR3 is TGTGCCAGCAGCTTAGATTACAGGACGAATCAGCCCCAGCATTTT.

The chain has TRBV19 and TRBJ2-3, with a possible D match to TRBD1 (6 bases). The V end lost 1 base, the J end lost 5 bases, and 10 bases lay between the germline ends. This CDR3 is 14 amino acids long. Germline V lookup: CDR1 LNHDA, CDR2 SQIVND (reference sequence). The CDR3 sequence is CASSIVETGDTQYF. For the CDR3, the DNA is TGTGCCAGTAGTATAGTGGAGACAGGAGATACGCAGTATTTT.

Here the CDR3 reads CASSFEGNTEAFF. CDR3 in DNA: TGTGCCAGCAGTTTTGAGGGAAACACTGAAGCTTTCTTT. The chain links TRBV27 to TRBJ1-1; no firm D call. The germline gives CDR1 MNHEY, CDR2 SMNVEV (reference sequence). There are 13 residues in the CDR3. The V gene lost 3 bases and the J gene lost 2 bases, with 7 bases spanning the gap.

CDR3: CASSIRGSTGTSGSYEQYF. The CDR3 DNA reads as TGTGCCAGTAGTATACGGGGCTCAACCGGGACTAGCGGCTCCTACGAGCAGTACTTC. The chain recombines TRBV19 with TRBJ2-7; TRBD2 matches 11 bases. The ends lost 2 bases at V and 0 bases at J; junction bases unmatched: 12. CDR3 length: 19 residues. The V gene's germline CDR1 is LNHDA and CDR2 SQIVND (reference sequence).

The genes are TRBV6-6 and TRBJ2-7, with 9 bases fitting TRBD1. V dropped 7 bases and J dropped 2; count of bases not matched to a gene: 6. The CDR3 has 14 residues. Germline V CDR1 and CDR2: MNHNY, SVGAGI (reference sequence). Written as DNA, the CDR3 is TGTGCCAGCAACGGACAGGGGCGGACCTACGAGCAGTACTTC. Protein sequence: CASNGQGRTYEQYF.

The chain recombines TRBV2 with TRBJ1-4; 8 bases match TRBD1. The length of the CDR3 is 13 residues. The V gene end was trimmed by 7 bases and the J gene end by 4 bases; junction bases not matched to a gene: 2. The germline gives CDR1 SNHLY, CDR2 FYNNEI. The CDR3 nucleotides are TGTGCCAGCAAAGACAGGGGTAATGAAAAACTGTTTTTT. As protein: CASKDRGNEKLFF.

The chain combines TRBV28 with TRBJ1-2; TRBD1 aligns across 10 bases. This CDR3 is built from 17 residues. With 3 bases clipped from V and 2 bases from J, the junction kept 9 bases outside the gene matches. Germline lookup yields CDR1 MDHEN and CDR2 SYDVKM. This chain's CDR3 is CASSLVDRGRDNYGYTF. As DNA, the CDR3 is TGTGCCAGCAGTTTGGTCGACAGGGGGCGAGACAACTATGGCTACACCTTC.

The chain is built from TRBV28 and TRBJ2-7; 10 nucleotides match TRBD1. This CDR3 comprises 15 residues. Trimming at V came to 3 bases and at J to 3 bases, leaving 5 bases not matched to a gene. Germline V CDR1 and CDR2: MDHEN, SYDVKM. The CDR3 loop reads CASSLLDRGFYEQYF. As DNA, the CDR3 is TGTGCCAGCAGTTTGCTGGACAGGGGGTTCTACGAGCAGTACTTC.

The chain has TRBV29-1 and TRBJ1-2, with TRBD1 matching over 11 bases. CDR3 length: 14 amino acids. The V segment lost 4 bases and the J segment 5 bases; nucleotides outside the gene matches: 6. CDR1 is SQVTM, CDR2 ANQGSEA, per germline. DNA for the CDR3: TGCAGCGTTGTGTCCGGGACAGGGGGATATGGCTACACCTTC. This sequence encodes CSVVSGTGGYGYTF.

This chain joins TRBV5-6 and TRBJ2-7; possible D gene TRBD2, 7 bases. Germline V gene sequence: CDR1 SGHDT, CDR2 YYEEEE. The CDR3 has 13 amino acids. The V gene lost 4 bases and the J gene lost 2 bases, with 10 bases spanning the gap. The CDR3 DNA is TGTGCCAGCAGCCGGGGGGCCCCCTACGAGCAGTACTTC. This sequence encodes CASSRGAPYEQYF.

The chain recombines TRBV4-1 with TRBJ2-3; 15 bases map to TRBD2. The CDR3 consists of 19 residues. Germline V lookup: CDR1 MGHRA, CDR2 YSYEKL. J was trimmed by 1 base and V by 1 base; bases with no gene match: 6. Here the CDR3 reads CASSQAGLAGGRGTDTQYF. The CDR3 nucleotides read TGCGCCAGCAGCCAAGCCGGACTAGCGGGAGGGCGAGGCACAGATACGCAGTATTTT.

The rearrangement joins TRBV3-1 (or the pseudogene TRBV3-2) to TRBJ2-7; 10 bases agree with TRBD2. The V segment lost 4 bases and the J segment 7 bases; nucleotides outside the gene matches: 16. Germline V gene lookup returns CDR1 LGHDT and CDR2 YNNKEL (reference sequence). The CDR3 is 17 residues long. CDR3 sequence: CASSRWSSSGSLYEQYF. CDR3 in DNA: TGTGCCAGCAGCCGATGGAGTTCTAGCGGGAGTTTGTATGAGCAGTACTTC.

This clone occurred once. Here the CDR3 reads CASSISSGQYYGYTF. Here the CDR3 DNA reads TGTGCCAGTAGTATATCATCGGGACAGTACTATGGCTACACCTTC. The chain couples TRBV19 to TRBJ1-2; 7 nucleotides align to TRBD1. With 2 bases clipped from V and 3 bases from J, the junction kept 6 bases outside the gene matches. The length of the CDR3 is 15 residues. Germline lookup yields CDR1 LNHDA and CDR2 SQIVND (reference sequence).

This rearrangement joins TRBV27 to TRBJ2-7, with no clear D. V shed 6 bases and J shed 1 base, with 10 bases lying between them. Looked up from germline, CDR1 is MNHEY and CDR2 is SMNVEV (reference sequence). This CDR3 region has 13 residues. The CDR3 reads CASSKTPSYEQYF. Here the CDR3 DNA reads TGTGCCAGCAGCAAAACTCCGTCCTACGAGCAGTACTTC.

The CDR3 sequence is CASSLESGYGYTF. CDR3 in DNA: TGCGCCAGCAGCTTGGAATCGGGCTATGGCTACACCTTC. The chain couples TRBV5-1 to TRBJ1-2; D unresolved. CDR3 size: 13 residues. CDR1 and CDR2 (germline): SGHRS, YFSETQ. The V gene lost 0 bases and the J gene lost 4 bases, with 7 bases spanning the gap.

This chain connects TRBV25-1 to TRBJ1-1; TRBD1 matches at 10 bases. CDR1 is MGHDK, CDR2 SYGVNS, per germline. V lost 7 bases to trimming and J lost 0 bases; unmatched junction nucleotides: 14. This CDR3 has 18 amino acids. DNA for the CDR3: TGTGCCAGCACTCATCGAGCGGGACAGGGGATCATGAACACTGAAGCTTTCTTT. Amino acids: CASTHRAGQGIMNTEAFF.

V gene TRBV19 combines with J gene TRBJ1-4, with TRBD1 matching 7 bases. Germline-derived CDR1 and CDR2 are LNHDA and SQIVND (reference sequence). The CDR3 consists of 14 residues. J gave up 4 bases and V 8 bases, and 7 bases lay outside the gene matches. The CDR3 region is CASAQGPSNEKLFF. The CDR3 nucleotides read TGTGCCAGTGCACAGGGGCCGAGTAATGAAAAACTGTTTTTT.

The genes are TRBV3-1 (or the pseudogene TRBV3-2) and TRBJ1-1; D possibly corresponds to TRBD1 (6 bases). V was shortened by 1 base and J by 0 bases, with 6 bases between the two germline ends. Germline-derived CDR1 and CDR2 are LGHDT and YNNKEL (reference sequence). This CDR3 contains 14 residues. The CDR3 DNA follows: TGTGCCAGCAGCCAAGCAGGGGTGAACACTGAAGCTTTCTTT. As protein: CASSQAGVNTEAFF.

CDR3 sequence: CASDRQGRQPQHF. In DNA, the CDR3 is TGTGCCAGTGATAGACAGGGCCGTCAGCCCCAGCATTTT. This chain connects TRBV19 to TRBJ1-5, with TRBD1 identical over 7 bases. V was pared by 8 bases and J by 6 bases, with 7 bases of the junction left unmatched. The CDR3 spans 13 residues. Germline values: CDR1 LNHDA, CDR2 SQIVND (reference sequence).

The CDR3 DNA is TGCGCCAGCAGCCTCACTAGCGGGGGTTTATCAGATACGCAGTATTTT. This sequence encodes CASSLTSGGLSDTQYF. The chain carries TRBV5-1 and TRBJ2-3, with TRBD2 identical over 11 bases. J was trimmed by 4 bases and V by 4 bases; bases with no gene match: 8. This CDR3 is 16 amino acids long. Looked up from germline, CDR1 is SGHRS and CDR2 is YFSETQ.

CDR3 protein: CASSPAGANVLTF. CDR3 nucleotides: TGTGCCAGCAGCCCCGCTGGGGCCAACGTCCTGACTTTC. V gene TRBV11-2 combines with J gene TRBJ2-6, with D uncertain. CDR1 and CDR2 (germline): SGHAT, FQNNGV. This CDR3 contains 13 residues. V was shortened by 5 bases and J by 2 bases, with 4 bases between the two germline ends.

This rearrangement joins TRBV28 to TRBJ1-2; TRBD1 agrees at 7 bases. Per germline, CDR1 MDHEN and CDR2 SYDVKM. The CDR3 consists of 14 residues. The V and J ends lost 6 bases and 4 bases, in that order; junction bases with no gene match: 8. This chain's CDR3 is CASRPEGAFYGYTF. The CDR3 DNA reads TGTGCCAGCAGACCCGAGGGGGCTTTCTATGGCTACACCTTC.

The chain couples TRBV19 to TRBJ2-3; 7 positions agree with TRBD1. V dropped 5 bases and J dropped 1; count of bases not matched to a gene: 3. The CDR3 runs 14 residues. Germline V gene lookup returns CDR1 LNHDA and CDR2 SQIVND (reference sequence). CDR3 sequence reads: CASSPDRGTDTQYF. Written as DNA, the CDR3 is TGTGCCAGTAGTCCAGACAGGGGCACAGATACGCAGTATTTT.